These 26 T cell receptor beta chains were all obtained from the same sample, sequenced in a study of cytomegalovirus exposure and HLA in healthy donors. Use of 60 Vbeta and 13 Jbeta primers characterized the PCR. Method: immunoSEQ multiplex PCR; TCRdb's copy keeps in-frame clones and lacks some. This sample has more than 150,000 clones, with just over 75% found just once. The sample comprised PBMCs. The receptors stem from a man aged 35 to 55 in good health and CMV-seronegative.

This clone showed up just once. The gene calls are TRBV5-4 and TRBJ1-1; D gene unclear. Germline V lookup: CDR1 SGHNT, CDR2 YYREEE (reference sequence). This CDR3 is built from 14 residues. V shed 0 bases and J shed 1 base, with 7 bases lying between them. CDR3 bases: TGTGCCAGCAGCTTGGAAGGGAGGAACACTGAAGCTTTCTTT. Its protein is CASSLEGRNTEAFF.

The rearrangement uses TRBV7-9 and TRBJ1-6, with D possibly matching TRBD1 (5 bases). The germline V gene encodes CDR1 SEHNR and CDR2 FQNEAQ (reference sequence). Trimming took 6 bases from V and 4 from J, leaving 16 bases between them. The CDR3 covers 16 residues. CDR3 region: CASRSLTASYNSPLHF. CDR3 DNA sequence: TGTGCCAGCAGGTCCTTGACAGCGTCTTATAATTCACCCCTCCACTTT.

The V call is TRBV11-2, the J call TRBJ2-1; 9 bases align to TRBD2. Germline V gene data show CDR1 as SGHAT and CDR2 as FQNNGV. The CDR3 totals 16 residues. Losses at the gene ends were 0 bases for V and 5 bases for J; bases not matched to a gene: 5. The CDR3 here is CASSLDGRLADNEQFF. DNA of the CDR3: TGTGCCAGCAGCTTAGATGGCCGACTAGCGGACAATGAGCAGTTCTTC. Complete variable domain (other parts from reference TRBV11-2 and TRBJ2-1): EAGVAQSPRYKIIEKRQSVAFWCNPISGHATLYWYQQILGQGPKLLIQFQNNGVVDDSQLPKDRFSAERLKGVDSTLKIQPAKLEDSAVYLCASSLDGRLADNEQFFGPGTRLTVL.

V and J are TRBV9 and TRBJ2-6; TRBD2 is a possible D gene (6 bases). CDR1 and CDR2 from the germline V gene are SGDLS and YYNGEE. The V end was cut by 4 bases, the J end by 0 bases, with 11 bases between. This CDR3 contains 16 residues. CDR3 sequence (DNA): TGTGCCAGCAGCTGGACGGGGGACTCTGGGGCCAACGTCCTGACTTTC. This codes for CASSWTGDSGANVLTF.

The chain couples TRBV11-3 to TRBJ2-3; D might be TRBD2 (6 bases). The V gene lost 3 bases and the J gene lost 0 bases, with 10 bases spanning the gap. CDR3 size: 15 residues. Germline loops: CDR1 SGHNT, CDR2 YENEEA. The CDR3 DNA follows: TGTGCCAGCAGCTTGGGGGGAACTAGCACAGATACGCAGTATTTT. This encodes CASSLGGTSTDTQYF.

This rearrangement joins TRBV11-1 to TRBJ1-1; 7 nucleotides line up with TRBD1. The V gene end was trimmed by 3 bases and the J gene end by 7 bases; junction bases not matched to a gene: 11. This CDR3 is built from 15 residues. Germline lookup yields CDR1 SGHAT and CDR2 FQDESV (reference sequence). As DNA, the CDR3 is TGTGCCAGCAGCTTCCTCCGACAGGGTACCGATGAAGCTTTCTTT. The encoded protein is CASSFLRQGTDEAFF.

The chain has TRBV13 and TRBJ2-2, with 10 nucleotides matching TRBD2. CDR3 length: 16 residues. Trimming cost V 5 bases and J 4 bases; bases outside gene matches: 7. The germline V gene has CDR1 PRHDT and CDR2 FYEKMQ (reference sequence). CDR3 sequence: CASSPRTSGFTGELFF. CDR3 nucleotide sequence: TGTGCCAGCAGCCCGAGGACTAGCGGATTCACCGGGGAGCTGTTTTTT.

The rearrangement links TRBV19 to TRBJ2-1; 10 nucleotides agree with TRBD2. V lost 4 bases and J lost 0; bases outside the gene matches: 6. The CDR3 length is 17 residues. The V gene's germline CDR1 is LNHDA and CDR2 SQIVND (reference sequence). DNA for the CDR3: TGTGCCAGTAGTACATGGACTAGCGGAGCCTCCTACAATGAGCAGTTCTTC. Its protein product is CASSTWTSGASYNEQFF.

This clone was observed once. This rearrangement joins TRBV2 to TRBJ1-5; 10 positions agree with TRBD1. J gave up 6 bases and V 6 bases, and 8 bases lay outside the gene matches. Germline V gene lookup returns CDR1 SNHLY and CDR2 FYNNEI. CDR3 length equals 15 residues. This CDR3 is CASSSGTGVIQPQHF. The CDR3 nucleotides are TGTGCCAGCAGCTCCGGGACAGGGGTAATTCAGCCCCAGCATTTT.

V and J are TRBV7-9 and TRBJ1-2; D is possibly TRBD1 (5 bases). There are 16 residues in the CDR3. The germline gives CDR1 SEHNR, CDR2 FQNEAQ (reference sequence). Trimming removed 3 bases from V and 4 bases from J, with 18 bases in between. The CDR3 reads CASSFGTGGSGYGYTF. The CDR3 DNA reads TGTGCCAGCAGCTTCGGTACGGGGGGTAGCGGCTATGGCTACACCTTC.

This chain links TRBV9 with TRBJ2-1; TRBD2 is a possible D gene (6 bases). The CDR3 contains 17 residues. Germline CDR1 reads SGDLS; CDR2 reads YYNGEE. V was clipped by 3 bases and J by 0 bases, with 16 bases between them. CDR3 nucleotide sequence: TGTGCCAGCAGCGCAGGCGGGGCGGCCAGCTCCTACAATGAGCAGTTCTTC. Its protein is CASSAGGAASSYNEQFF. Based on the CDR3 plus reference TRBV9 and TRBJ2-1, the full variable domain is DSGVTQTPKHLITATGQRVTLRCSPRSGDLSVYWYQQSLDQGLQFLIQYYNGEERAKGNILERFSAQQFPDLHSELNLSSLELGDSALYFCASSAGGAASSYNEQFFGPGTRLTVL.

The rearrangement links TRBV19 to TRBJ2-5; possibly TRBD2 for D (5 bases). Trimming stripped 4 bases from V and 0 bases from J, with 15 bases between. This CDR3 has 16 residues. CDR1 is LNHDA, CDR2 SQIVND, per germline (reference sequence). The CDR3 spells CASSRRGYDYQETQYF. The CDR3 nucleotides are TGTGCCAGTAGTAGACGCGGGTACGACTACCAAGAGACCCAGTACTTC.

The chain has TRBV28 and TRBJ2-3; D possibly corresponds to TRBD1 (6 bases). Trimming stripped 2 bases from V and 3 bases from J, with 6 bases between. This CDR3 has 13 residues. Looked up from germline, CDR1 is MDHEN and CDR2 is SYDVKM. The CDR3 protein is CASSLQGTDTQYF. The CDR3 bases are TGTGCCAGCAGTTTACAGGGGACAGATACGCAGTATTTT.

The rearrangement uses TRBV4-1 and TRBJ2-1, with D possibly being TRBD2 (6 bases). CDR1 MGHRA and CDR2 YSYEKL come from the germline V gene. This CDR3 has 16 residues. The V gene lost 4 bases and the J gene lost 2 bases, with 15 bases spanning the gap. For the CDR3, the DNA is TGCGCCAGCAGCCTCCTTGGGGGGAGTGCCTACAATGAGCAGTTCTTC. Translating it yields CASSLLGGSAYNEQFF.

The CDR3 loop reads CASSFSTLAGGYEQYF. In nucleotides, the CDR3 is TGTGCCAGCAGCTTCAGCACCTTAGCGGGAGGCTACGAGCAGTACTTC. The rearrangement uses TRBV7-9 and TRBJ2-7, with TRBD2 matching over 10 bases. Per the germline V gene, CDR1 is SEHNR and CDR2 is FQNEAQ (reference sequence). V lost 3 bases and J lost 3; bases outside the gene matches: 8. The CDR3 totals 16 residues.

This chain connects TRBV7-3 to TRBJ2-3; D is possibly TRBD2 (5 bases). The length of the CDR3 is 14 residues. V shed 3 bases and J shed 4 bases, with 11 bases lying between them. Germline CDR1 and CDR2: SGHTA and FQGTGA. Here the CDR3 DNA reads TGTGCCAGCAGCTTCTCCCTAGCAGCAGATACGCAGTATTTT. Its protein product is CASSFSLAADTQYF.

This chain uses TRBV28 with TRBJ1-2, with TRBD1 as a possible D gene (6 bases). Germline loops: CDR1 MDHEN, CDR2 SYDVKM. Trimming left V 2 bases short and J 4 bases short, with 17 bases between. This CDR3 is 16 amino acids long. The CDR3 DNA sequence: TGTGCCAGCAGTTTAATGAAGATCAGGGGTGGCTATGGCTACACCTTC. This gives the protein CASSLMKIRGGYGYTF.

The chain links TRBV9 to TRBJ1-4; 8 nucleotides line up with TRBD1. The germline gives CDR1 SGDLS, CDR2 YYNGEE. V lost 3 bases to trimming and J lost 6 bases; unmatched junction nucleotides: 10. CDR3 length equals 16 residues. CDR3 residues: CASSANPGTGDEKLFF. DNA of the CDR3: TGTGCCAGCAGCGCCAACCCCGGGACAGGAGATGAAAAACTGTTTTTT.

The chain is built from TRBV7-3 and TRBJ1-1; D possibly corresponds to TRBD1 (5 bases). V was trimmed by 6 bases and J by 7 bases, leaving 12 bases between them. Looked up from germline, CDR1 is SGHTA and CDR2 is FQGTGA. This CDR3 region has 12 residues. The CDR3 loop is CASRNPGGEAFF. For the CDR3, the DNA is TGTGCCAGCAGGAATCCGGGGGGTGAAGCTTTCTTT.

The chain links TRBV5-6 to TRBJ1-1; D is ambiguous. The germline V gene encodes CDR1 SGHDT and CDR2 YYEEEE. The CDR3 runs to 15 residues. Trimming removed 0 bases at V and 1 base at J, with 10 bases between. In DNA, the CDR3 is TGTGCCAGCAGCTTGGGGCGGGGAACGAACACTGAAGCTTTCTTT. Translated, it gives CASSLGRGTNTEAFF.

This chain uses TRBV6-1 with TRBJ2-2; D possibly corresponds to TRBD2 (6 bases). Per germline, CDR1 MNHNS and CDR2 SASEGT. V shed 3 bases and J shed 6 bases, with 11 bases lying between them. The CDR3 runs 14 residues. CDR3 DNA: TGTGCCAGCAGTGAGGGACTGAGGGCCGGGGAGCTGTTTTTT. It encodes CASSEGLRAGELFF.

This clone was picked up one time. This CDR3 reads CASSPQDYGGEKLFF. In DNA, the CDR3 is TGTGCCAGCTCACCACAGGATTATGGCGGTGAAAAACTGTTTTTT. The V and J genes are TRBV18 and TRBJ1-4; D remains unclear. With 1 base removed from V and 7 bases from J, the gap between germline ends came to 13 bases. The CDR3 covers 15 residues. Germline V gene data show CDR1 as KGHSH and CDR2 as LQKENI.

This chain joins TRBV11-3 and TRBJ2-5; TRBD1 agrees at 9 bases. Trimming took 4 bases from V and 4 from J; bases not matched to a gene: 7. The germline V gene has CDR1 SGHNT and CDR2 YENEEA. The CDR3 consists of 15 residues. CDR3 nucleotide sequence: TGTGCCAGCAGCTCCGGGACAGGGATGATAGAGACCCAGTACTTC. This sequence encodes CASSSGTGMIETQYF.

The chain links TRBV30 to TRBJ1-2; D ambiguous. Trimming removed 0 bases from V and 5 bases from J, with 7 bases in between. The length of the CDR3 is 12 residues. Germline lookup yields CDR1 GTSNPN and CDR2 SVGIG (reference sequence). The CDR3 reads CAWSVGRYGYTF. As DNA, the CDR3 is TGTGCCTGGAGTGTGGGCAGGTATGGCTACACCTTC.

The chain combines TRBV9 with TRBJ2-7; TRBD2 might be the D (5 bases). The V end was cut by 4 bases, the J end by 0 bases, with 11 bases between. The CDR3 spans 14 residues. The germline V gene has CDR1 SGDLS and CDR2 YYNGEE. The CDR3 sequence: CASSPSGDSYEQYV. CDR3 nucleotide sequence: TGTGCCAGCAGCCCCAGCGGAGACTCCTACGAGCAGTACGTC.

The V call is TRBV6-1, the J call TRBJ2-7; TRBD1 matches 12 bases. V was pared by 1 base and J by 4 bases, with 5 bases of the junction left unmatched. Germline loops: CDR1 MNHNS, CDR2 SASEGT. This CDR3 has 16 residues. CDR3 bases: TGTGCCAGCAGTGAAGTAAGGGACAGGGGGCCATACGAGCAGTACTTC. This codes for CASSEVRDRGPYEQYF.